These T cell receptor beta chains were read from a single sample in a study of cytomegalovirus exposure and HLA in healthy donors. Sequencing used immunoSEQ multiplex PCR; TCRdb keeps in-frame clones, though not all of them. Of under 85,000 clones in the sample, around 92% are singletons; the top ten hold roughly 5.3%. Sequenced input: PBMCs. These receptors all stem from a man between 18 and 35 years old in good health and CMV-seropositive. The CDR3 runs from the conserved cysteine through the conserved F or W. D genes are given only for firm matches. The size field is filled for only some rows; it gives once, few, many or a size class.

v_call	j_call	clone_size	d_call	cdr3_aa	cdr3_nt
TRBV19	TRBJ2-1	once	TRBD2	CASSRRLAGRGYNEQFF	TGTGCCAGTAGTCGACGACTAGCGGGACGGGGCTACAATGAGCAGTTCTTC
TRBV9	TRBJ1-1	NA	NA	CASSPRGDRVNTEAFF	TGTGCCAGCAGCCCCCGGGGGGACCGGGTGAACACTGAAGCTTTCTTT
TRBV27	TRBJ1-5	NA	TRBD1	CASSLLGQGANQPQHF	TGTGCCAGCAGTTTACTGGGACAGGGGGCCAATCAGCCCCAGCATTTT
TRBV30	TRBJ2-5	NA	TRBD1	CAWGYRGRPVQETQYF	TGTGCCTGGGGATACAGGGGGCGCCCGGTCCAAGAGACCCAGTACTTC
TRBV28	TRBJ2-7	NA	TRBD2	CASRPPASGSREQYF	TGTGCCAGCAGGCCCCCCGCTAGCGGGAGTCGGGAGCAGTACTTC
TRBV6-5	TRBJ2-2	NA	NA	CASSYSGELTGELFF	TGTGCCAGCAGTTACTCCGGGGAGTTAACCGGGGAGCTGTTTTTT
TRBV11-3	TRBJ2-2	NA	NA	CASSSSRGTGELFF	TGTGCCAGCAGCTCCTCCCGGGGGACCGGGGAGCTGTTTTTT
TRBV9	TRBJ1-3	NA	TRBD1	CASSVEHRGSGNTIYF	TGTGCCAGCAGCGTAGAGCACAGGGGATCTGGAAACACCATATATTTT
TRBV2	TRBJ1-5	NA	TRBD1	CASSVSRDRFPYSNQPQHF	TGTGCCAGCAGTGTAAGCCGGGACAGGTTTCCTTATAGCAATCAGCCCCAGCATTTT
TRBV9	TRBJ1-1	NA	TRBD1	CASREGQGVSEAFF	TGTGCCAGCAGAGAAGGGCAGGGGGTCTCTGAAGCTTTCTTT
TRBV21-1	TRBJ2-7	once	NA	CASSHDGRYHSYEQYF	TGTGCCAGCAGCCATGATGGTAGATATCATTCCTACGAGCAGTACTTC
TRBV7-2	TRBJ1-4	once	NA	CASSPIRTQGLGGNEKLFF	TGTGCCAGCAGCCCGATTAGGACACAAGGTTTGGGGGGAAATGAAAAACTGTTTTTT
TRBV2	TRBJ2-7	NA	TRBD1	CASTMIGGGEQYF	TGTGCCAGCACTATGATAGGGGGCGGCGAGCAGTACTTC
TRBV30	TRBJ1-2	NA	NA	CAWSPGVTYGYTF	TGTGCCTGGAGCCCCGGTGTAACCTATGGCTACACCTTC
TRBV29-1	TRBJ2-7	once	NA	CSVESTGGGSDEQYF	TGCAGCGTTGAATCGACAGGAGGGGGCAGCGACGAGCAGTACTTC
TRBV5-1	TRBJ2-3	once	NA	CASSLPRGGDTQYF	TGCGCCAGCAGCTTGCCAAGAGGAGGGGATACGCAGTATTTT
TRBV6-5	TRBJ2-7	few	NA	CASSYNSYEQYF	TGTGCCAGCAGTTACAACAGCTACGAGCAGTACTTC
TRBV4-1	TRBJ2-5	NA	TRBD2	CASRQTSGRVLETQYF	TGCGCCAGCAGGCAGACTAGCGGGAGGGTGTTAGAGACCCAGTACTTC
TRBV7-6	TRBJ2-3	once	TRBD1	CASSPQRPNRGRVHTDTQYF	TGTGCCAGCAGCCCTCAAAGGCCTAACAGGGGGCGCGTCCATACAGATACGCAGTATTTT
TRBV27	TRBJ2-1	once	TRBD2	CASMASGRHEQFF	TGTGCCAGCATGGCTAGCGGGAGACATGAGCAGTTCTTC
TRBV27	TRBJ2-3	NA	TRBD2	CASSSAGGSTDTQYF	TGTGCCAGCAGTTCAGCGGGAGGTAGCACAGATACGCAGTATTTT
TRBV14	TRBJ1-4	NA	NA	CASSQEFGGGEKLFF	TGTGCCAGCAGCCAAGAGTTCGGTGGTGGTGAAAAACTGTTTTTT
TRBV6-5	TRBJ2-7	NA	NA	CASRYSGRYEQYF	TGTGCCAGCAGGTACTCGGGGCGTTACGAGCAGTACTTC
TRBV10-3	TRBJ2-7	NA	TRBD2	CAISEVRGLATNSYEQYF	TGTGCCATCAGCGAAGTCAGGGGACTAGCGACTAACTCCTACGAGCAGTACTTC
TRBV30	TRBJ2-6	NA	NA	CAWSVTGSFSGANVLTF	TGTGCCTGGAGTGTAACAGGTAGCTTCTCTGGGGCCAACGTCCTGACTTTC
TRBV7-9	TRBJ2-1	NA	NA	CASSSERRESREQFF	TGTGCCAGCAGCTCTGAACGACGGGAATCGCGGGAGCAGTTCTTC
TRBV7-3	TRBJ2-2	NA	TRBD2	CASSHGTSGSPGELFF	TGTGCCAGCAGCCACGGGACTAGCGGTTCTCCCGGGGAGCTGTTTTTT
TRBV9	TRBJ2-3	NA	TRBD1	CASSGGTVSTDTQYF	TGTGCCAGCAGCGGGGGGACAGTTAGCACAGATACGCAGTATTTT
TRBV28	TRBJ2-7	NA	TRBD2	CASRLAGDSYEQYF	TGTGCCAGCAGGCTAGCGGGAGACTCCTACGAGCAGTACTTC
TRBV7-9	TRBJ2-7	NA	TRBD1	CASSDRVTYEQYF	TGTGCCAGCAGCGACAGGGTGACCTACGAGCAGTACTTC
TRBV10-3	TRBJ2-5	once	TRBD2	CATQREGGETQYF	TGTGCCACCCAGCGGGAGGGAGGAGAGACCCAGTACTTC
TRBV29-1	TRBJ2-7	once	TRBD2	CSVSASGQSSYEQYF	TGCAGCGTTTCGGCTAGCGGGCAAAGCTCCTACGAGCAGTACTTC
TRBV20-1	TRBJ2-2	NA	NA	CSAMERAKLFF	TGCAGTGCTATGGAGCGGGCAAAGCTGTTTTTT
TRBV30	TRBJ2-3	NA	NA	CAWSTLEFKLPHNADTQYF	TGTGCCTGGAGTACACTAGAATTTAAGCTACCCCACAACGCAGATACGCAGTATTTT
TRBV4-2	TRBJ2-7	NA	NA	CASSQYLVAGSHEQYF	TGTGCCAGCAGCCAGTACCTGGTGGCAGGGTCACACGAGCAGTACTTC
TRBV7-8	TRBJ2-6	NA	TRBD1	CASRTRDSYSGANVLTF	TGTGCCAGCAGGACCAGGGACAGCTACTCTGGGGCCAACGTCCTGACTTTC
TRBV11-3	TRBJ2-3	NA	NA	CASSLGHFTDTQYF	TGTGCCAGCAGCTTGGGACATTTCACAGATACGCAGTATTTT
TRBV9	TRBJ2-7	NA	NA	CASSATLHGTYEQYF	TGTGCCAGCAGCGCGACACTCCACGGGACCTACGAGCAGTACTTC
TRBV28	TRBJ2-3	NA	TRBD2	CASSSSGAPSTDTQYF	TGTGCCAGCAGTTCTAGCGGGGCCCCTAGCACAGATACGCAGTATTTT
TRBV29-1	TRBJ2-2	NA	NA	CSVEDGRQGDSGELFF	TGCAGCGTTGAAGATGGGAGGCAGGGTGATTCCGGGGAGCTGTTTTTT
TRBV29-1	TRBJ2-6	NA	TRBD1	CSVSSGTATFPGANVLTF	TGCAGCGTCTCATCCGGGACAGCCACGTTCCCTGGGGCCAACGTCCTGACTTTC
TRBV9	TRBJ2-7	NA	NA	CASSLAEGFSYEQYF	TGTGCCAGCAGCCTTGCGGAGGGTTTTTCCTACGAGCAGTACTTC
TRBV29-1	TRBJ1-5	NA	NA	CSVGKRDSNQPQHF	TGCAGCGTTGGGAAGAGGGATAGCAATCAGCCCCAGCATTTT
TRBV28	TRBJ1-5	once	TRBD1	CASSLSGTGIQPQHF	TGTGCCAGCAGTTTATCCGGGACAGGGATTCAGCCCCAGCATTTT